Only one count was recorded for the clone carrying this TCR beta chain. Authors' data handling: Reference gene primer amplification in the assay estimated nucleated cell counts. Some clones are missing from TCRdb's copy, which holds only in-frame ones; the method was immunoSEQ multiplex PCR. Clone size and the V and J calls come from that table; the DNA yielded D and trimming. This table holds about 220,000 clones, about 82% found once. The CDR3 is 16 amino acids. Germline assignment: CDR1 MNHEY and CDR2 SVGEGT. Germline trimming cut 4 bases from V and 0 bases from J; bases unmatched to any gene: 6. The sample is drawn from a study of blood T cell repertoires in COVID-19. Study details: Acute and convalescent COVID-19 specimens originated in the United States, Italy and Spain. Nucleic acid was either cDNA or gDNA, and it came from T cells, B-cell-depleted T cells, or PBMCs.

Enrolled during active infection, Seattle patients were then followed longitudinally. V is TRBV6-2 or TRBV6-3 and J is TRBJ1-5; 7 nucleotides agree with TRBD1. Source material: peripheral blood. This clonotype originated in a woman in her seventies with COVID-19, enrolled during active disease. The CDR3 loop reads CASSWRQGTSNQPQHF. The CDR3 nucleotides are TGTGCCAGCAGTTGGCGACAGGGAACTAGCAATCAGCCCCAGCATTTT.